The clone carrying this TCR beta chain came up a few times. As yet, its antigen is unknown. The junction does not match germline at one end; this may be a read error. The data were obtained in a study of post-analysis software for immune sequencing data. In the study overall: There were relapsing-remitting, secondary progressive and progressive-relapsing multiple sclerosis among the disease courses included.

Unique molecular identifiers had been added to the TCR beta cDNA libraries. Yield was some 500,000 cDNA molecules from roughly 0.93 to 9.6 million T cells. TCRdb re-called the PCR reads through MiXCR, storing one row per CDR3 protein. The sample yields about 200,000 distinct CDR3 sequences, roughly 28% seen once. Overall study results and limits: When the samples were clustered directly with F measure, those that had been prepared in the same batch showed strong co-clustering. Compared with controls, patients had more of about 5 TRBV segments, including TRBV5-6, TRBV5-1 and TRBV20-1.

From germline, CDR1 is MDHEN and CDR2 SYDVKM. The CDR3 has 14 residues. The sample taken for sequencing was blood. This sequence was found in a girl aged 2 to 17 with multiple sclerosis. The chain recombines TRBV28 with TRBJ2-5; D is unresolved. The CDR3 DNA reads TGTCCCAGCAGGAAACACAACCTCGGAGAGACCCAGTACTTC. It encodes CPSRKHNLGETQYF.